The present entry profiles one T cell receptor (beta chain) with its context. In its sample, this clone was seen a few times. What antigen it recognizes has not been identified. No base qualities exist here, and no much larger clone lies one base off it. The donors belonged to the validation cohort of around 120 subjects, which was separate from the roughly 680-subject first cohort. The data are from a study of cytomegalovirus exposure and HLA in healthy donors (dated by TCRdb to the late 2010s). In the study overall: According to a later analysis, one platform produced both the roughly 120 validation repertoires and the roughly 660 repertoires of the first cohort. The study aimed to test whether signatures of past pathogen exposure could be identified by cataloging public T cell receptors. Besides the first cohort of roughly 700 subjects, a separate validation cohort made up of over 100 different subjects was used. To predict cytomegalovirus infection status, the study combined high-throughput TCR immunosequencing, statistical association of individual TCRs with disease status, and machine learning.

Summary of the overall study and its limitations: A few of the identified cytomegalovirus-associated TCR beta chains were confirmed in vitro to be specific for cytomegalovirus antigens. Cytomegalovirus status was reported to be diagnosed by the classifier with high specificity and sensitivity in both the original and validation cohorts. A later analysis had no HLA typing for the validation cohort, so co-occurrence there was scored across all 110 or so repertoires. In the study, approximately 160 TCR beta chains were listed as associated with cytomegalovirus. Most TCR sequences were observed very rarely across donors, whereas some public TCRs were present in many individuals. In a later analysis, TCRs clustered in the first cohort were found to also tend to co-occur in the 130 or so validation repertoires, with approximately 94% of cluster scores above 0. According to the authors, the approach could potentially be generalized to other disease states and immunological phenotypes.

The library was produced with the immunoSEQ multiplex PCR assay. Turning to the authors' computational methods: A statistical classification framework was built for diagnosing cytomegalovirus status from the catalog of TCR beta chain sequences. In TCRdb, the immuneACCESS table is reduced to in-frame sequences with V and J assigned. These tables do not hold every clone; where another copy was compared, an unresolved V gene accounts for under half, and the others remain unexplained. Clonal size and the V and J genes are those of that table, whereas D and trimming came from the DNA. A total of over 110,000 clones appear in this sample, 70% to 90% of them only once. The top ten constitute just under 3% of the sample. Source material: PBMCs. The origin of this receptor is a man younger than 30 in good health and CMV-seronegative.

Read as DNA, the sequence is TGTGCCAGCAGCCTAGGCATGGGACAGGGAGGGTACAATGAGCAGTTCTTC. This sequence encodes CASSLGMGQGGYNEQFF. Recombination joined TRBV11-3 with TRBJ2-1; 9 of the junction bases match TRBD1. Inclusive of the bounding cysteine and phenylalanine, the CDR3 is 17 residues long. Here the CDR3 DNA is all that survives: 51 bases in frame from base 1. Here V drops 5 bases and J drops 4 bases, and the junction holds 12 bases not matched to any gene. From a lookup of the germline V gene, CDR1 and CDR2 are SGHNT and YENEEA. Reference TRBV11-3 and TRBJ2-1 genes cover what lies past the CDR3, so the full variable domain is EAGVVQSPRYKIIEKKQPVAFWCNPISGHNTLYWYLQNLGQGPELLIRYENEEAVDDSQLPKDRFSAERLKGVDSTLKIQPAELGDSAVYLCASSLGMGQGGYNEQFFGPGTRLTVL.